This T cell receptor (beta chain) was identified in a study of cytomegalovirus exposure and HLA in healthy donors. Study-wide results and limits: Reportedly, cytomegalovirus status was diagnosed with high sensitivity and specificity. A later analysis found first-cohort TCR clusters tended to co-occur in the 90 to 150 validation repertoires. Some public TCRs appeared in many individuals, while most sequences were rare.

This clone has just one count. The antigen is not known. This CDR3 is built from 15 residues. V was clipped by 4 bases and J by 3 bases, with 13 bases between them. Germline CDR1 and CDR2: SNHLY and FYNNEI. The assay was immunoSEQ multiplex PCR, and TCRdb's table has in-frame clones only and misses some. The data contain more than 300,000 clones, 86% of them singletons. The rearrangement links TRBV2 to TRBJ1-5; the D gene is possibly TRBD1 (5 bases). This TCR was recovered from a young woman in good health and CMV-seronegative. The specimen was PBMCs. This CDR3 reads CASSGQGGDNQPQHF. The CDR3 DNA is TGTGCCAGCAGTGGCCAGGGTGGAGACAATCAGCCCCAGCATTTT.